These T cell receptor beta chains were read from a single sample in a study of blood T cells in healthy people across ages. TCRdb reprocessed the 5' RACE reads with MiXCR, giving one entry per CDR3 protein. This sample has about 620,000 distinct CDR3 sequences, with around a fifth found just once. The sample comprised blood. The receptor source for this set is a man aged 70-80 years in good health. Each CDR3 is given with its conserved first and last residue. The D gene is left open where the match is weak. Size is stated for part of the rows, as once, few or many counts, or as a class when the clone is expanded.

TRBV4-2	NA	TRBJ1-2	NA	CASSQNRDYGYTF	TGTGCCAGCAGCCAAAACAGGGACTATGGCTACACCTTC
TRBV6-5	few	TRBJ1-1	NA	CASSSERNTEAFF	TGTGCCAGCAGTTCAGAGAGGAACACTGAAGCTTTCTTT
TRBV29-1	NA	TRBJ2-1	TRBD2	CSGAELAGGINEQFF	TGCAGCGGCGCTGAACTAGCGGGAGGAATAAATGAGCAGTTCTTC
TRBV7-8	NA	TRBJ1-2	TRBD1	CASSLAPGGHQSGYTF	TGTGCCAGCAGCTTAGCTCCAGGGGGCCATCAATCAGGCTACACCTTC
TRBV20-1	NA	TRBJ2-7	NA	CSARDRKGNPYEQYF	TGCAGTGCTAGAGATCGTAAAGGGAATCCCTACGAGCAGTACTTC
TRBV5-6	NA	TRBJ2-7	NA	CASSLVGRYSYEQYF	TGTGCCAGCAGCTTGGTTGGGCGGTACTCCTACGAGCAGTACTTC
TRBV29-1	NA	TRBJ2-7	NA	CSVVIALDEQYF	TGCAGCGTTGTTATAGCTCTGGACGAGCAGTACTTC
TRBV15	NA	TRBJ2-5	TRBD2	CATSSSLADQETQYF	TGTGCCACCAGCAGCAGTCTAGCGGACCAAGAGACCCAGTACTTC
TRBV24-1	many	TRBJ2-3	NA	CATSHTDTQYF	TGTGCCACCAGTCACACAGATACGCAGTATTTT
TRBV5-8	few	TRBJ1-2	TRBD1	CASSPGQGRGYGYTF	TGTGCCAGCAGCCCGGGACAGGGTAGGGGCTATGGCTACACCTTC
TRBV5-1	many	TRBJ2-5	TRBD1	CASSLGGQADVETQYF	TGCGCCAGCAGCTTGGGTGGACAGGCGGATGTGGAGACCCAGTACTTC
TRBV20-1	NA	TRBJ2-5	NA	CSARVASLRSQYF	TGCAGTGCTAGAGTGGCTAGCCTGCGTTCGCAGTACTTC
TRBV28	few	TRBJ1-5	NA	CASISTGLEPQHF	TGTGCCAGTATCAGTACGGGGTTGGAGCCCCAGCATTTT
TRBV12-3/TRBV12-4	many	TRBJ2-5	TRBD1	CASTKTGLETQYF	TGTGCCAGCACCAAGACAGGGCTGGAGACCCAGTACTTC
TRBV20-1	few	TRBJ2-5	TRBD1	CSAEGTAFETQYF	TGCAGTGCTGAAGGGACAGCCTTTGAGACCCAGTACTTC
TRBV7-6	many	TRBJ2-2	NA	CASRPGYMTGELFF	TGTGCCAGCAGACCAGGGTATATGACCGGGGAGCTGTTTTTT
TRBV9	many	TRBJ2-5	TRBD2	CASSASGTSRETQYF	TGTGCCAGCAGCGCATCAGGGACTAGCCGGGAGACCCAGTACTTC
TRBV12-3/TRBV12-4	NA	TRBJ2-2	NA	CASRPSGSVGIELFF	TGTGCCAGCAGACCCTCGGGTAGCGTGGGTATTGAGCTGTTTTTC
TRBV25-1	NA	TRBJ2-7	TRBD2	CASSEPGTSGYEQYF	TGTGCCAGCAGTGAACCCGGGACTAGCGGCTACGAGCAGTACTTC
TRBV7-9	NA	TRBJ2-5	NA	CASSPPRGPQETQYF	TGTGCCAGCAGCCCTCCCCGTGGCCCTCAAGAGACCCAGTACTTC
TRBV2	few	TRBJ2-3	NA	CASMRSTDTQYF	TGTGCCAGCATGCGGAGCACAGATACGCAGTATTTT
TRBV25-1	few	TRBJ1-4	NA	CASRAQGFEKLFF	TGTGCCAGCAGGGCACAGGGATTTGAAAAACTGTTTTTT
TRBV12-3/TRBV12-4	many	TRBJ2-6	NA	CASRSGANVLTF	TGTGCCAGCAGGTCTGGGGCCAACGTCCTGACTTTC
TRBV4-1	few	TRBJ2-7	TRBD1	CASSPLRDRIEGDEQYF	TGCGCCAGCAGCCCTCTAAGGGACAGGATTGAAGGGGACGAGCAGTACTTC
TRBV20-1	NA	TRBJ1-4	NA	CSARDDGRLNEKLFF	TGCAGTGCTAGAGATGACGGCAGGCTTAATGAAAAACTGTTTTTT
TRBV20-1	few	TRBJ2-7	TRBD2	CSARALTGTSGRAYEQYF	TGCAGTGCTAGGGCGTTGACCGGGACTAGCGGGAGGGCCTACGAGCAGTACTTC
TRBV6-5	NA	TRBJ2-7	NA	CASSPTNSPGEQYF	TGTGCCAGCAGTCCGACCAATTCCCCGGGCGAGCAGTACTTC
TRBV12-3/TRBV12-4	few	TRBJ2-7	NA	CASRLGSFYEQYF	TGTGCCAGCAGGCTCGGGTCCTTCTACGAGCAGTACTTC
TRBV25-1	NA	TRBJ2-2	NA	CASSIDSSNTGELFF	TGTGCCAGCAGTATTGACAGTTCGAACACCGGGGAGCTGTTTTTT
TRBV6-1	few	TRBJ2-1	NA	CASSKGWSEQFF	TGTGCCAGCAGTAAGGGGTGGAGTGAGCAGTTCTTC
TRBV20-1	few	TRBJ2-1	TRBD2	CSARDGGSSYNEQFF	TGCAGTGCTAGAGATGGCGGGAGCTCCTACAATGAGCAGTTCTTC
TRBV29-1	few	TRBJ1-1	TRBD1	CSVVRQGRSEAFF	TGCAGCGTTGTGCGACAGGGGAGATCTGAAGCTTTCTTT
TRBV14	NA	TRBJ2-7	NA	CASSQQDQPRIHYEQYF	TGTGCCAGCAGCCAACAAGACCAGCCCCGGATCCACTACGAGCAGTACTTC
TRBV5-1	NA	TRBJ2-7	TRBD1	CASSFTTGSYEQHF	TGCGCCAGCAGCTTCACGACAGGGTCCTACGAGCAGCACTTC
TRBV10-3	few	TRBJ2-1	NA	CAISSGLSDNEQFF	TGTGCCATCAGTTCCGGGCTATCGGACAATGAGCAGTTCTTC
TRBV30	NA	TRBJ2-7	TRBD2	CAWGRATEKEQYF	TGTGCCTGGGGGAGGGCGACGGAGAAAGAGCAGTACTTC